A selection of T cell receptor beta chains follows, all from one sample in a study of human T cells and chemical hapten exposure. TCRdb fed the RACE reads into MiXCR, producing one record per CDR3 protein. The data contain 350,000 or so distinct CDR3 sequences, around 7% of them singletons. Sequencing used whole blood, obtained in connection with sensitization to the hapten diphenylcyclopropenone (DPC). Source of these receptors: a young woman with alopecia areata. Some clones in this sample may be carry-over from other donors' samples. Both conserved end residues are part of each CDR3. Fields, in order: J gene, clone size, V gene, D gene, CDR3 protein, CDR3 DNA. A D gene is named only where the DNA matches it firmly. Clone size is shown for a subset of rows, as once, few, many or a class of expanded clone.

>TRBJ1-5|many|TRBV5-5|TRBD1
CASSLMPGQGAYSNQPQHF
TGTGCCAGCAGCTTGATGCCGGGACAGGGCGCGTATAGCAATCAGCCCCAGCATTTT
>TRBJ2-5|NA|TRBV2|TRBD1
CASRETGGETQYF
TGTGCCAGCAGGGAGACAGGGGGCGAGACCCAGTACTTC
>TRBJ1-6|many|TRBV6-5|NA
CASSQKYNSPLHF
TGTGCCAGCAGCCAGAAGTATAATTCACCCCTCCACTTT
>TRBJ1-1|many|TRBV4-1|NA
CASSHSGRPLAAFF
TGCGCCAGCAGCCACTCCGGCCGACCTTTGGCAGCTTTCTTT
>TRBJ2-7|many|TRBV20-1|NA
CSARTATTYEQYF
TGCAGTGCTAGGACAGCTACGACCTACGAGCAGTACTTC
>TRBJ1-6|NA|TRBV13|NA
CASSLGTGTPLHF
TGTGCCAGCAGCTTAGGTACGGGTACACCCCTCCACTTT
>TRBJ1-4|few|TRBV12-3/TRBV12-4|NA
CASSFGATNEKLFF
TGTGCCAGCAGTTTTGGTGCAACTAATGAAAAACTGTTTTTT
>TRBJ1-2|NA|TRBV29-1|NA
CSVLLPYTTVVNGYTF
TGCAGCGTTCTTCTCCCCTACACGACAGTGGTTAATGGCTACACCTTC
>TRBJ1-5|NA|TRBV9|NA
CASSAKSYSNQPQHF
TGTGCCAGCAGCGCCAAATCGTATAGCAATCAGCCCCAGCATTTT
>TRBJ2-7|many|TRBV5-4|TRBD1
CASSLQGVYEQYF
TGTGCCAGCAGCTTGCAGGGGGTCTACGAGCAGTACTTC
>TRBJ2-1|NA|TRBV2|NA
CASSEGPGGNFNEQFF
TGTGCCAGCAGTGAAGGACCCGGGGGTAACTTCAATGAGCAGTTCTTC
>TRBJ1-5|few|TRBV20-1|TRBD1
CSGMDREGFNQPQHF
TGCAGTGGCATGGACAGGGAAGGGTTCAATCAGCCCCAGCATTTT
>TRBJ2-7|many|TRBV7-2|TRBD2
CASSLVLARNEQYF
TGTGCCAGCAGCTTAGTACTAGCGAGGAACGAGCAGTACTTC
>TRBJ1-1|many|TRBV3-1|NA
CASSQGTGYTEAFF
TGTGCCAGCAGCCAAGGTACAGGCTACACTGAAGCTTTCTTT
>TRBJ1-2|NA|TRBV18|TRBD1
CASSLQGAVGYTF
TGTGCCAGCTCACTTCAGGGGGCGGTTGGCTACACCTTC
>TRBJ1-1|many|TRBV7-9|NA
CASSLNDLTEAFF
TGTGCCAGCAGCTTAAATGACCTCACTGAAGCTTTCTTT
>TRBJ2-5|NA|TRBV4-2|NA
CASSQDREGQETQYF
TGTGCCAGCAGCCAAGATCGCGAAGGTCAAGAGACCCAGTACTTC
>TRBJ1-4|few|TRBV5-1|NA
CASSPTLPSNEKLFF
TGCGCCAGCAGCCCCACATTGCCGTCGAATGAAAAACTGTTTTTT
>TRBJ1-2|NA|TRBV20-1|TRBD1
CSARAGTVYGYTF
TGCAGTGCTAGAGCGGGGACAGTCTATGGCTACACCTTC
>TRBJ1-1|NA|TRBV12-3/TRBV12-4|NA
CASSRGGGRVNTEAFF
TGTGCCAGCAGCCGAGGGGGGGGAAGGGTGAACACTGAAGCTTTCTTT
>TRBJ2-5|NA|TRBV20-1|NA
CSASPDHRGWETQYF
TGCAGTGCTAGTCCCGATCATCGGGGCTGGGAGACCCAGTACTTC
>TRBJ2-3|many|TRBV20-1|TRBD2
CSASGGAMRTDTQYF
TGCAGTGCTAGCGGGGGGGCGATGAGGACAGATACGCAGTATTTT
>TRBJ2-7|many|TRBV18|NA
CASSPGRAEQYF
TGTGCCAGCTCACCCGGACGGGCAGAGCAGTACTTC
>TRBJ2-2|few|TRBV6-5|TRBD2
CASSYDWRGENTGELFF
TGTGCCAGCAGTTACGATTGGCGGGGGGAAAACACCGGGGAGCTGTTTTTT
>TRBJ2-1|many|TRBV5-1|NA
CASNQEEFF
TGCGCCAGCAACCAAGAGGAGTTCTTC
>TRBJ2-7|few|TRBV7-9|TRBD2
CASSLKTGGTFSYEQYF
TGTGCCAGCAGCTTAAAAACGGGGGGAACATTCTCCTACGAGCAGTACTTC
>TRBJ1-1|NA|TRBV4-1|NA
CASSQDWLNTEAFF
TGCGCCAGCAGCCAAGATTGGTTGAACACTGAAGCTTTCTTT
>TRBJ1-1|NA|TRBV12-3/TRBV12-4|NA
CASRKDGDTEAFF
TGTGCCAGCAGGAAAGACGGTGACACTGAAGCTTTCTTT
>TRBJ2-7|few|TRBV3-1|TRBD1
CASSQPGQGWYEQYF
TGTGCCAGCAGCCAACCGGGACAGGGGTGGTACGAGCAGTACTTC
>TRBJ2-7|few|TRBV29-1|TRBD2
CSVVGLAGAGEQYF
TGCAGCGTTGTAGGTCTAGCGGGGGCCGGGGAGCAGTACTTC
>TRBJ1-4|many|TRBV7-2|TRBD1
CASSYRTGNEKLFF
TGTGCCAGCAGCTACCGGACAGGGAATGAAAAACTGTTTTTT
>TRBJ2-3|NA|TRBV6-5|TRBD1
CASSYWDRGLSVTDTQYF
TGTGCCAGCAGTTATTGGGACAGGGGGCTTTCGGTAACAGATACGCAGTATTTT
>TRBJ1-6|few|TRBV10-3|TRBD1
CAITGQVNSPLHF
TGTGCCATCACGGGACAGGTGAATTCACCCCTCCACTTT
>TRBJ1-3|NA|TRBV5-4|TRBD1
CATHRDRGSGNTIYF
TGTGCCACCCACCGGGACAGGGGGTCTGGAAACACCATATATTTT
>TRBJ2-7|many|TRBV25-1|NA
CASSEVGGLYEQYF
TGTGCCAGCAGTGAAGTCGGGGGACTTTACGAGCAGTACTTC
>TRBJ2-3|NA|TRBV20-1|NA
CSARDPGVLAHPDTQYF
TGCAGTGCTAGAGATCCGGGTGTACTAGCACATCCAGATACGCAGTATTTT
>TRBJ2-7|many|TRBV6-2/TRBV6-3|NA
CASSYGVDEQYF
TGTGCCAGCAGTTATGGGGTTGACGAGCAGTACTTC
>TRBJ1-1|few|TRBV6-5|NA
CASRLQGGAEAFF
TGTGCCAGCAGGCTACAGGGTGGGGCTGAAGCTTTCTTT
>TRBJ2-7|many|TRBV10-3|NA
CAISEEGTSYEQYF
TGTGCCATCAGTGAGGAGGGTACGTCCTACGAGCAGTACTTC
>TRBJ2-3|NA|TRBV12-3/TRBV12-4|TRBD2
CASSPTSGTSTSTDTQYF
TGTGCCAGCAGTCCCACTAGCGGAACATCCACTAGCACAGATACGCAGTATTTT
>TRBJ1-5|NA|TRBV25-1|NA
CASQEDSLQPQHF
TGTGCCAGCCAAGAGGACAGCCTTCAGCCCCAGCATTTT
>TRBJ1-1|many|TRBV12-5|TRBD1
CASGPGQLNTEAFF
TGTGCTAGTGGTCCGGGACAGTTGAACACTGAAGCTTTCTTT
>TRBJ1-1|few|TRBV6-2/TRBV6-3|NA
CASSILTGENTEAFF
TGTGCCAGCAGCATCTTGACCGGTGAAAACACTGAAGCTTTCTTT
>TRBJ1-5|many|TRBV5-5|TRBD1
CASSTFSGGGQPQHF
TGTGCCAGCAGCACCTTTTCAGGGGGCGGTCAGCCCCAGCATTTT
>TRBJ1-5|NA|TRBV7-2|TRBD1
CASSRTGGVQPQHF
TGTGCCAGCAGCCGGACAGGGGGCGTTCAGCCCCAGCATTTT
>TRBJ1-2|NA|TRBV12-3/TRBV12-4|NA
CASSFSSGYTF
TGTGCCAGCAGTTTCTCCTCCGGCTACACCTTC
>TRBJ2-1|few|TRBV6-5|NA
CASSSRLATSSYNEQFF
TGTGCCAGCAGTTCCCGACTGGCTACAAGCTCCTACAATGAGCAGTTCTTC
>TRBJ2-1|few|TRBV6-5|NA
CASRRAGPTEQFF
TGTGCCAGCAGGCGGGCGGGGCCTACTGAGCAGTTCTTC
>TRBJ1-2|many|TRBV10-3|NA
CASRPSMGNGYTF
TGTGCCAGCCGCCCGTCAATGGGAAATGGCTACACCTTC
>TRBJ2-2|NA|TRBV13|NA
CASSPVPTNTGELFF
TGTGCCAGCAGCCCGGTACCAACGAACACCGGGGAGCTGTTTTTT
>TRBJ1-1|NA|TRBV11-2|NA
CASSLVLGDTEAFF
TGTGCCAGCAGCTTAGTGCTAGGGGACACTGAAGCTTTCTTT
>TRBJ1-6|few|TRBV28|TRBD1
CASSLIQGAQSPLHF
TGTGCCAGCAGTCTCATACAGGGGGCCCAGTCACCCCTCCACTTT